Listed here are 20 T cell receptor beta chains from one sample, sequenced in a study of PD-L1 blockade in urothelial cancer. The protocol was immunoSEQ multiplex PCR, while the TCRdb copy is restricted to in-frame clones and leaves out a portion. Among about 110,000 clones listed, roughly 88% were seen once. The sample here was PBMCs, taken around atezolizumab (anti-PD-L1) treatment. These receptors all come from a man aged 45-65 years with urothelial cancer.

The chain is built from TRBV10-3 and TRBJ2-1; a possible D gene is TRBD2 (5 bases). This CDR3 contains 15 residues. Trimming shortened V by 0 bases and J by 9 bases, and 15 bases separated the two germline ends. Looked up from germline, CDR1 is ENHRY and CDR2 is SYGVKD. The CDR3 sequence: CAISESSDKAGEQFF. CDR3 nucleotide sequence: TGTGCCATCAGTGAGTCTAGCGACAAGGCGGGTGAGCAGTTCTTC.

This CDR3 reads CASSQDPSGGLYTQYF. The DNA of the CDR3 is TGTGCCAGCAGCCAAGATCCCTCGGGAGGGCTTTATACGCAGTATTTT. J is TRBJ2-3 and V is TRBV4-2; 8 positions match TRBD2. The CDR3 is made up of 16 amino acids. V shed 0 bases, J shed 7 bases, and the junction held 9 bases outside the gene matches. Germline V CDR1 and CDR2: LGHNA, YNFKEQ.

The V call is TRBV27, the J call TRBJ2-3; maybe TRBD2 (6 bases). Germline assignment: CDR1 MNHEY and CDR2 SMNVEV (reference sequence). V lost 6 bases, J lost 1 base, and 8 bases lay in between. The CDR3 is 13 residues long. CDR3 nucleotide sequence: TGTGCCAGCAGCTCGGGGGGCACAGATACGCAGTATTTT. Its translation is CASSSGGTDTQYF.

The genes are TRBV30 and TRBJ2-5, with D possibly matching TRBD1 (7 bases). Germline V gives CDR1 GTSNPN, CDR2 SVGIG (reference sequence). CDR3 size: 12 residues. Trimming shortened V by 4 bases and J by 6 bases, and 12 bases separated the two germline ends. Here the CDR3 reads CAWTEGAKTQYF. The CDR3 nucleotides read TGTGCCTGGACGGAGGGGGCGAAGACCCAGTACTTC.

The chain links TRBV5-1 to TRBJ2-7; a weak D match, TRBD1 (5 bases). Trimming removed 1 base at V and 4 bases at J, with 30 bases between. The CDR3 runs 20 residues. Germline-derived CDR1 and CDR2 are SGHRS and YFSETQ. This CDR3 is CASSLPGTGPGVLSRYEQYF. The CDR3 DNA reads TGCGCCAGCAGCTTGCCTGGAACAGGTCCCGGAGTCCTCTCGCGGTACGAGCAGTACTTC.

The rearrangement joins TRBV5-1 to TRBJ1-2, with a weak D call TRBD1 (6 bases). Per germline, CDR1 SGHRS and CDR2 YFSETQ. V lost 0 bases and J lost 3, with 9 bases in between. The CDR3 length is 14 residues. CDR3 loop: CASSLAQGYYGYTF. The CDR3 nucleotides read TGCGCCAGCAGCTTGGCCCAGGGGTACTATGGCTACACCTTC.

This clone showed up just a few times. V and J are TRBV18 and TRBJ2-5, with a tentative D call TRBD1 (5 bases). Germline V gives CDR1 KGHSH, CDR2 LQKENI. This CDR3 contains 14 residues. Trimming shortened V by 6 bases and J by 1 base, and 12 bases separated the two germline ends. CDR3 coding DNA: TGTGCCAGCTCGGCAGGGTGGTCCCAAGAGACCCAGTACTTC. Translated, it gives CASSAGWSQETQYF.

This chain uses TRBV7-9 with TRBJ1-5; perhaps TRBD1 as D (6 bases). V lost 5 bases, J lost 1 base, and 12 bases lay in between. The CDR3 has 15 amino acids. Germline V gene lookup returns CDR1 SEHNR and CDR2 FQNEAQ (reference sequence). The CDR3: CASSLQGGSNQPQHF. The DNA of the CDR3 is TGTGCCAGCAGCCTACAGGGTGGGAGCAATCAGCCCCAGCATTTT.

This clone was observed a handful of times. V is TRBV11-2 and J is TRBJ1-6; 7 nucleotides align to TRBD1. The germline V gene has CDR1 SGHAT and CDR2 FQNNGV. The CDR3 is 14 amino acids. With 4 bases clipped from V and 7 bases from J, the junction kept 4 bases outside the gene matches. DNA of the CDR3: TGTGCCAGCAGCTCAGGGGGAACCAATTCACCCCTCCACTTT. Protein sequence: CASSSGGTNSPLHF.

Written as DNA, the CDR3 is TGTGCCAGCAGTGCGGGAAAGCGGGAGCTGTTTTTT. Translated, it gives CASSAGKRELFF. The gene calls are TRBV6-1 and TRBJ2-2; possible D gene TRBD2, 5 bases. The CDR3 contains 12 residues. V was pared by 4 bases and J by 9 bases, with 9 bases between. Germline V CDR1 and CDR2: MNHNS, SASEGT.

V is TRBV5-1 and J is TRBJ1-6; TRBD1 matches at 9 bases. This CDR3 region has 14 residues. Trimming took 4 bases from V and 10 from J; bases not matched to a gene: 6. Germline V gene lookup returns CDR1 SGHRS and CDR2 YFSETQ. The CDR3: CASSPGQGRSPLHF. CDR3 DNA sequence: TGCGCCAGCAGCCCCGGACAGGGGCGGTCACCCCTCCACTTT.

The chain combines TRBV7-8 with TRBJ2-7; 11 bases agree with TRBD2. The CDR3 consists of 16 residues. Germline CDR1 is SGHVS and CDR2 is FQNEAQ. V shed 1 base and J 3 bases; nucleotides not matched to a gene: 5. As DNA, the CDR3 is TGTGCCAGCAGCTTAGGAAGTCTAGCGGGAGGCTACGAGCAGTACTTC. It is translated as CASSLGSLAGGYEQYF.

This clone was seen a single time. The rearrangement uses TRBV10-3 and TRBJ1-5; D is unclear. CDR3 size: 13 residues. CDR1 is ENHRY, CDR2 SYGVKD, per germline. Trimming pared 3 bases from V and 2 bases from J, leaving 5 bases between. The CDR3: CAISEAGNQPQHF. CDR3 in DNA: TGTGCCATCAGTGAAGCCGGCAATCAGCCCCAGCATTTT.

The chain employs TRBV11-3 and TRBJ2-2; tentatively, D is TRBD2 (5 bases). In germline, CDR1 is SGHNT, CDR2 YENEEA. V gave up 3 bases and J gave up 0 bases, with 8 bases separating them. The CDR3 sequence is 15 residues long. The DNA for the CDR3 is TGTGCCAGCAGCTTCACGGGGACGAACACCGGGGAGCTGTTTTTT. It codes for CASSFTGTNTGELFF.

The rearrangement uses TRBV19 and TRBJ2-3, with D hard to call. This CDR3 spans 14 amino acids. The V and J ends lost 4 bases and 0 bases respectively, with 8 bases between them. Germline V gene lookup returns CDR1 LNHDA and CDR2 SQIVND (reference sequence). The CDR3 sequence: CASSTRSSTDTQYF. The CDR3 DNA follows: TGTGCCAGTAGTACGCGGTCTAGCACAGATACGCAGTATTTT.

The V gene is TRBV5-1, the J gene TRBJ2-2; TRBD2 matches 9 bases. CDR3 size: 15 residues. The trim removed 2 bases at V and 5 bases at J, leaving 4 bases unmatched. Germline V gives CDR1 SGHRS, CDR2 YFSETQ. The DNA of the CDR3 is TGCGCCAGCAGCTTAAAACTAGCGGGTACCGGGGAGCTGTTTTTT. Translated: CASSLKLAGTGELFF.

The chain carries TRBV6-1 and TRBJ2-3; D call uncertain. V lost 2 bases and J lost 1, with 4 bases in between. The CDR3 totals 13 residues. CDR1 MNHNS and CDR2 SASEGT come from the germline V gene. The CDR3 reads CASSELGTDTQYF. CDR3 DNA sequence: TGTGCCAGCAGTGAACTAGGCACAGATACGCAGTATTTT.

The chain couples TRBV7-6 to TRBJ2-7; the match to TRBD2 covers 7 bases. Trimming took 2 bases from V and 2 from J; bases not matched to a gene: 6. The CDR3 runs to 15 residues. Germline assignment: CDR1 SGHVS and CDR2 FNYEAQ. Written as DNA, the CDR3 is TGTGCCAGCAGCTTAAGGCTAGCGGAGCCCTACGAGCAGTACTTC. This encodes CASSLRLAEPYEQYF.

For the CDR3, the DNA is TGTGCCAGCGTACGTAGCGGATCCTACAATGAGCAGTTCTTC. Its translation is CASVRSGSYNEQFF. The chain joins TRBV28 to TRBJ2-1; D is perhaps TRBD2 (6 bases). Germline-derived CDR1 and CDR2 are MDHEN and SYDVKM. The CDR3 spans 14 residues. Trimming removed 8 bases from V and 1 base from J, with 12 bases in between.

The chain couples TRBV7-9 to TRBJ1-5, with D maybe TRBD1 (5 bases). Trimming took off 1 base at V and 7 bases at J, with 14 bases between the two ends. This CDR3 is 15 amino acids long. Germline lookup yields CDR1 SEHNR and CDR2 FQNEAQ (reference sequence). The CDR3 sequence is CASSLGGRRGQPQHF. In DNA, the CDR3 is TGTGCCAGCAGCTTAGGGGGGAGGAGAGGACAGCCCCAGCATTTT.